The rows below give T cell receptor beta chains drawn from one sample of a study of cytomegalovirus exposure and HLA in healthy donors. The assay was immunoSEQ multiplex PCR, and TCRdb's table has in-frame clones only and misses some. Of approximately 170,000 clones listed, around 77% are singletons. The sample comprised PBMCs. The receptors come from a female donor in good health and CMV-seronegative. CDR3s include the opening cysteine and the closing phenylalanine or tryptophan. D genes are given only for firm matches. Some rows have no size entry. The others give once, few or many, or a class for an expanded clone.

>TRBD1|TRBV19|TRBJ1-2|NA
CASSHRGVTSGYTF
TGTGCCAGTAGCCACAGGGGGGTGACGAGTGGCTACACCTTC
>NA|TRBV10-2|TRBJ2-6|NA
CASSEDRTSGANVLTF
TGCGCCAGCAGTGAGGACAGGACCTCTGGGGCCAACGTCCTGACTTTC
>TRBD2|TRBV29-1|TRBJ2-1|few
CSAQTSGFFNEQFF
TGCAGCGCCCAGACTAGCGGGTTTTTCAATGAGCAGTTCTTC
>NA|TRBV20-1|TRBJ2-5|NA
CSASLQETQYF
TGCAGTGCTAGTCTACAAGAGACCCAGTACTTC
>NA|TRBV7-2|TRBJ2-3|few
CASSLVGRGQGTDTQYF
TGTGCCAGCAGCTTAGTTGGCAGGGGTCAGGGCACAGATACGCAGTATTTT
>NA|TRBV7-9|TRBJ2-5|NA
CASSLGPGLGGETQYF
TGTGCCAGCAGCTTAGGTCCCGGGCTCGGGGGAGAGACCCAGTACTTC
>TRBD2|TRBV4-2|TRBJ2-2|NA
CASSQTDWRGFTGELFF
TGTGCCAGCAGCCAAACCGACTGGCGGGGGTTCACCGGGGAGCTGTTTTTT
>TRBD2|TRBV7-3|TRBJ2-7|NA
CASSLAVGSGRAYEQYF
TGTGCCAGCAGCTTAGCCGTCGGAAGCGGGAGGGCCTACGAGCAGTACTTC
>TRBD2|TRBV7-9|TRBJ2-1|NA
CASSPVYAGGFNEQFF
TGTGCCAGCAGCCCGGTTTACGCGGGAGGCTTCAATGAGCAGTTCTTC
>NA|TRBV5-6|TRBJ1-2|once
CASSFSSSNYGYTF
TGTGCCAGCAGCTTCTCCTCGTCTAACTATGGCTACACCTTC
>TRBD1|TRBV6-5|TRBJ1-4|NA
CASSYRGQGDEKLFF
TGTGCCAGCAGTTACAGAGGACAGGGGGACGAAAAACTGTTTTTT
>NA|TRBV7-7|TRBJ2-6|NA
CASSPNPRGSGANVLTF
TGTGCCAGCAGCCCGAACCCTAGAGGTTCTGGGGCCAACGTCCTGACTTTC
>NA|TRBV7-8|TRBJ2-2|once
CASSSRRVISNTGELFF
TGTGCCAGCAGCTCCCGGAGAGTAATCTCGAACACCGGGGAGCTGTTTTTT
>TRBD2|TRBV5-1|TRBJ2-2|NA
CASSLALAGATGELFF
TGCGCCAGCAGCTTGGCTCTAGCGGGGGCCACCGGGGAGCTGTTTTTT
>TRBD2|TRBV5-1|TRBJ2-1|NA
CASSWRGADNEQFF
TGCGCCAGCTCGTGGCGGGGGGCGGATAATGAGCAGTTCTTC
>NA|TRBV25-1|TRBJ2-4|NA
CASTAGVGGWNIQYF
TGTGCCAGCACGGCCGGTGTGGGCGGGTGGAACATTCAGTACTTC
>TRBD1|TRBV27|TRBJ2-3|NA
CASSLWQGATDTQYF
TGTGCCAGCAGTTTATGGCAGGGGGCAACAGATACGCAGTATTTT
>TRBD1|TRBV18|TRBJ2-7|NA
CASSPIQGVSSYEQYF
TGTGCCAGCTCACCGATACAGGGGGTTTCGTCCTACGAGCAGTACTTC
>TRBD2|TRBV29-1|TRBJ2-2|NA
CSVTSGRSTGELFF
TGCAGCGTAACTAGCGGGAGGAGCACCGGGGAGCTGTTTTTT
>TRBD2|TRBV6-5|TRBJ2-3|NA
CASSNSGGADTQYF
TGTGCCAGCAGTAATAGCGGGGGGGCAGATACGCAGTATTTT
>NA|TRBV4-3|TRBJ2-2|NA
CASSQEGQVPGELFF
TGCGCCAGCAGCCAAGAGGGGCAGGTCCCCGGGGAGCTGTTTTTT
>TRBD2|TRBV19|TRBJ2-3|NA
CASSITSGRGSSTDTQYF
TGTGCCAGTAGTATAACTAGCGGGAGGGGATCTAGCACAGATACGCAGTATTTT
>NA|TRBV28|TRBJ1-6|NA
CASSLLEGDSPLHF
TGTGCCAGCAGTTTATTGGAGGGTGATTCACCCCTCCACTTT
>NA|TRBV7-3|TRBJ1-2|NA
CASSPQGGTYGYTF
TGTGCCAGCAGCCCCCAGGGCGGTACCTATGGCTACACCTTC
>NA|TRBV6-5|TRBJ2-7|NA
CASSSVPGHEQYF
TGTGCCAGCAGCTCCGTCCCAGGGCACGAGCAGTACTTC
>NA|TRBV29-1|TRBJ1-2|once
CSVLANYGYTF
TGCAGCGTCCTAGCTAACTATGGCTACACCTTC
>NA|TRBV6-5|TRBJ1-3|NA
CASSYSFRGNTIYF
TGTGCCAGCAGTTACTCGTTCCGGGGGAACACCATATATTTT
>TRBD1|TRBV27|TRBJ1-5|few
CASSSGTGNQPQHF
TGTGCCAGCAGCTCCGGGACAGGGAATCAGCCCCAGCATTTT
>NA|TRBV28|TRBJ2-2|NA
CASIGGQLVPGELFF
TGTGCCAGCATCGGGGGACAGCTGGTGCCCGGGGAGCTGTTTTTT
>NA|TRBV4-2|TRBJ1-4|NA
CASSQDHILRVGEKLFF
TGTGCCAGCAGCCAAGATCATATATTGAGGGTGGGGGAAAAACTGTTTTTT
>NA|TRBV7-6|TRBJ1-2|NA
CASSKGTPTVSGYTF
TGTGCCAGCAGCAAAGGGACACCGACCGTCTCCGGCTACACCTTC
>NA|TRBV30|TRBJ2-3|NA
CAWSQSTDTQYF
TGTGCCTGGAGTCAGAGCACAGATACGCAGTATTTT
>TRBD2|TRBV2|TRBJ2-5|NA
CASSEGLQETQYF
TGTGCCAGCAGTGAGGGACTACAAGAGACCCAGTACTTC
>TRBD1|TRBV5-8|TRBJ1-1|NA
CASSLGGQGGTEAFF
TGTGCCAGCAGCTTGGGGGGACAGGGTGGGACTGAAGCTTTCTTT
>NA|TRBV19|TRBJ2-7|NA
CASSWQGFYEQYF
TGTGCCAGTAGTTGGCAGGGATTCTACGAGCAGTACTTC
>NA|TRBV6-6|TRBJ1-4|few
CASSYSSEKLFF
TGTGCCAGCAGTTACTCGAGTGAAAAACTGTTTTTT
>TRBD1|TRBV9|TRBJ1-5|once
CASSVGQGPNQPQHF
TGTGCCAGCAGCGTAGGACAGGGCCCGAATCAGCCCCAGCATTTT
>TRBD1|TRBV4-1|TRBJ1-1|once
CASSQRTGNTEAFF
TGCGCCAGCAGCCAAAGGACAGGGAACACTGAAGCTTTCTTT
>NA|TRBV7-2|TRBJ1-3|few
CASSPAGSGNTIYF
TGTGCCAGCAGCCCGGCGGGCTCTGGAAACACCATATATTTT
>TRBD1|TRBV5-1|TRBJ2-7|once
CASSLGTVEQYF
TGCGCCAGCAGCCTGGGGACAGTCGAGCAGTACTTC
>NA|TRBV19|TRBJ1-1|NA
CASRQPGAARTEAFF
TGTGCCAGTAGACAACCAGGGGCCGCCCGGACTGAAGCTTTCTTT
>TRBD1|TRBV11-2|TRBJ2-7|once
CASSPRQGPNYEQYF
TGTGCCAGCAGCCCAAGACAGGGGCCCAACTACGAGCAGTACTTC
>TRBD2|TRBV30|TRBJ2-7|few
CAWRVGRAGDEQYF
TGTGCCTGGAGGGTGGGGCGGGCGGGGGACGAGCAGTACTTC
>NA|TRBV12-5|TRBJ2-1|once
CASGTVRKGNLSFF
TGTGCTAGTGGAACGGTAAGGAAGGGGAATCTGAGTTTCTTC
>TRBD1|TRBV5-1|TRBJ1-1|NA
CASMTGGLRDTEAFF
TGCGCCAGCATGACAGGGGGTCTCAGAGACACTGAAGCTTTCTTT
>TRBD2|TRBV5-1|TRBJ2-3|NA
CASSLRPWTSGGTDTQYF
TGCGCCAGCAGCTTGCGTCCCTGGACTAGCGGGGGCACAGATACGCAGTATTTT
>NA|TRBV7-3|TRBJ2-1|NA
CASSLDGEFYNEQFF
TGTGCCAGCAGCCTCGACGGGGAATTTTACAATGAGCAGTTCTTC
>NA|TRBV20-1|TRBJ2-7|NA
CSARDSYEQYF
TGCAGTGCCCGGGACTCATACGAGCAGTACTTC
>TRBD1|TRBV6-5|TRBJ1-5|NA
CASSPDRGGDQPQHF
TGTGCCAGCAGCCCCGACAGGGGAGGGGATCAGCCCCAGCATTTT
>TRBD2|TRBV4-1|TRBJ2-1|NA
CASSQDGTSADNEQFF
TGCGCCAGCAGCCAAGACGGGACTAGTGCCGACAATGAGCAGTTCTTC
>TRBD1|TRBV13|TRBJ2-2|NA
CASSWGQGGTGELFF
TGTGCCAGCAGCTGGGGACAGGGAGGGACCGGGGAGCTGTTTTTT
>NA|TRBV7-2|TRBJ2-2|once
CASSLAGLAVNTGELFF
TGTGCCAGCAGCTTAGCCGGGCTAGCAGTAAACACCGGGGAGCTGTTTTTT
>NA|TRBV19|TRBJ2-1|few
CASSIGDSSQSEQFF
TGTGCCAGTAGTATTGGGGACTCGTCTCAATCGGAGCAGTTCTTC